The rows below give T cell receptor beta chains drawn from one sample of a study of cytotoxic CD8 clonotypes in ibrutinib-treated CLL. TCRdb keeps only in-frame clones here, not all; method: immunoSEQ multiplex PCR. The repertoire consists of 60,000 or so clones, with roughly 59% occurring once and the leading ten covering around 15%. Sequenced here: PBMCs, sampled after 12 months of ibrutinib treatment. These receptors were taken from a human donor with chronic lymphocytic leukemia. Both conserved end residues are part of each CDR3. The D gene is left open where the match is weak. The size entry is marked missing in some rows and otherwise reads once, few, many or a size class.

d_call	j_call	v_call	clone_size	cdr3_nt	cdr3_aa
NA	TRBJ1-2	TRBV5-1	few	TGCGCCAGCAGCCTCCGGACAGCCCCTGATGGCTACACCTTC	CASSLRTAPDGYTF
NA	TRBJ2-1	TRBV10-3	NA	TGTGCCATCGGGCAGGGCTCCTACAATGAGCAGTTCTTC	CAIGQGSYNEQFF
NA	TRBJ1-3	TRBV2	NA	TGTGCCAGCAGCCCCAACAGGGTCGCTGGAAACACCATATATTTT	CASSPNRVAGNTIYF
NA	TRBJ2-5	TRBV6-5	NA	TGTGCCAGCAGTTACGGAATCCCCTTAGGCGAGACCCAGTACTTC	CASSYGIPLGETQYF
TRBD1	TRBJ1-1	TRBV5-6	NA	TGTGCCAGCAGCCCGGGACAGGGACCCCCCTGGGCTGAAGCTTTCTTT	CASSPGQGPPWAEAFF
NA	TRBJ2-2	TRBV10-3	NA	TGTGCCATCAGTGAGTCATCGGGACTCCCCATCGGGGAGCTGTTTTTT	CAISESSGLPIGELFF
NA	TRBJ1-2	TRBV5-1	NA	TGCGCCAGCAGAGGGAACTATGGCTACACCTTC	CASRGNYGYTF
NA	TRBJ2-1	TRBV7-9	NA	TGTGCCAGCAGCCCCCACTTAGAGCAGTTCTTC	CASSPHLEQFF
TRBD1	TRBJ1-1	TRBV6-5	NA	TGTGCCAGCAGACCAACAGGGGGCGATGAAGCTTTCTTT	CASRPTGGDEAFF
NA	TRBJ2-1	TRBV2	once	TGTGCCAGCAGACTTGCAGCGATCTCCTACAATGAGCAGTTCTTC	CASRLAAISYNEQFF
NA	TRBJ2-5	TRBV19	NA	TGTGCCAGTAGTCAGAGATACAGGGAAGAGACCCAGTACTTC	CASSQRYREETQYF
NA	TRBJ1-6	TRBV15	NA	TGTGCCACCAGCAAATCGCAGGGTCAGGGTGATTCACCCCTCCACTTT	CATSKSQGQGDSPLHF
TRBD1	TRBJ1-2	TRBV27	few	TGTGCCAGCAGTTCGACAGGGATCTATGGCTACACCTTC	CASSSTGIYGYTF
TRBD2	TRBJ2-3	TRBV29-1	NA	TGCAGCGTTGAAGAAATGGGACTAGCTACGCAGTATTTT	CSVEEMGLATQYF
NA	TRBJ2-3	TRBV28	NA	TGTGCCAGCAATAGATTCACAGATACGCAGTATTTT	CASNRFTDTQYF
TRBD1	TRBJ1-2	TRBV28	NA	TGTGCCAGCAGTTTAGGACAGGGGAGAGATTTGGGGGGCTACACCTTC	CASSLGQGRDLGGYTF
TRBD2	TRBJ2-1	TRBV4-1	once	TGCGCCAGCAGCCTCGGCGGGGGGAGCTCCTACAATGAGCAGTTCTTC	CASSLGGGSSYNEQFF
NA	TRBJ2-2	TRBV11-2	few	TGTGCCAGCAGCTTAGCAGGGGCGGGCACCGGGGAGCTGTTTTTT	CASSLAGAGTGELFF
TRBD1	TRBJ1-5	TRBV28	NA	TGTGCCAGCAGAATGGGACAGGCTTCTAATCAGCCCCAGCATTTT	CASRMGQASNQPQHF
TRBD1	TRBJ2-7	TRBV6-6	NA	TGTGCCAGCAGTAGTACAGGGGGACGTGGCGAGCAGTACTTC	CASSSTGGRGEQYF
TRBD1	TRBJ1-2	TRBV28	NA	TGTGCCCGCGCACACGGGACAGCTTATGGCTACACCTTC	CARAHGTAYGYTF
TRBD1	TRBJ2-6	TRBV29-1	once	TGCAGCGTTGAGCCGGGACAGGGGGCGACTGGGGCCAACGTCCTGACTTTC	CSVEPGQGATGANVLTF